This record looks at one TCR beta chain sequence and its context. This record comes from a study of shared clonotypes between healthy human individuals. The unsorted samples took tens of millions of PBMCs to get genomic DNA. The V end was cut by 5 bases, the J end by 5 bases, with 12 bases between. This CDR3 region has 13 residues. The V gene's germline CDR1 is SGHAT and CDR2 FQNNGV. Some clones are missing from TCRdb's copy, which holds only in-frame ones; the method was immunoSEQ multiplex PCR. The sample has hundreds of thousands of clones; roughly 80% are singletons. This TCR derives from a woman in her forties in good health. Some clones in this sample may be carry-over from other donors' samples. The V gene is TRBV11-2, the J gene TRBJ2-5; no clear D. Sequencing was carried out using PBMCs. The CDR3 nucleotides read TGTGCCAGCAGCCGCGGTTACGGGGAGACCCAGTACTTC. It specifies CASSRGYGETQYF.